These 2 T cell receptor beta chains originate from one sample sequenced in a study of T cells after somatic rescue of genetic block. Sequenced by immunoSEQ multiplex PCR; TCRdb stores in-frame clones only, minus some. This sample yields about 15,000 clones, of which approximately 72% are seen a single time; approximately 15% belongs to the top ten. What was sequenced was peripheral blood mononuclear cells (PBMCs). The receptors shown here come from a boy aged 5 to 17.

J is TRBJ1-1 and V is TRBV7-9; perhaps TRBD1 as D (5 bases). V was shortened by 1 base and J by 0 bases, with 9 bases between the two germline ends. Per germline, CDR1 SEHNR and CDR2 FQNEAQ (reference sequence). The CDR3 is made up of 15 amino acids. As DNA, the CDR3 is TGTGCCAGCAGCTTAGGGGGCTCCCTGAACACTGAAGCTTTCTTT. As protein: CASSLGGSLNTEAFF.

V usage is TRBV6-5 and J usage is TRBJ1-5; D is uncertain. Germline loops: CDR1 MNHEY, CDR2 SVGAGI. V lost 6 bases to trimming and J lost 0 bases, with 12 bases between them. The CDR3 contains 15 residues. The DNA for the CDR3 is TGTGCCAGCAGGCAAGCCGAATATAGCAATCAGCCCCAGCATTTT. The encoded protein is CASRQAEYSNQPQHF.